What follows are 10 T cell receptor beta chains derived from one specimen sequenced in a study of OX40 agonist ivuxolimab in advanced cancers. Here immunoSEQ multiplex PCR was the method, and the copy in TCRdb shows in-frame clones only, minus some. This sample carries about 52,000 clones, 70% to 90% of them seen once, and the ten largest clones take around 6.9%. The source material was CD4+ or CD8+ T cells sorted from blood, sampled in a trial of the OX40 agonist ivuxolimab. These receptors all stem from an adult with an advanced solid tumor such as melanoma, head and neck, liver or kidney cancer.

The rearrangement uses TRBV5-1 and TRBJ2-7; 14 bases line up with TRBD2. The junction had 6 bases not matched to a gene; V was cut back by 0 bases and J by 1 base. The CDR3 extends over 18 amino acids. Germline-derived CDR1 and CDR2 are SGHRS and YFSETQ. The CDR3 loop reads CASSLAATSGGASYEQYF. The CDR3 DNA follows: TGCGCCAGCAGCTTGGCCGCGACTAGCGGGGGGGCTTCCTACGAGCAGTACTTC.

The chain's CDR3 is CASSFDRGEQYF. The CDR3 region has the DNA TGCGCCAGCAGCTTCGATAGGGGCGAGCAGTACTTC. The chain couples TRBV5-1 to TRBJ2-7, with a tentative D call TRBD1 (5 bases). CDR1 and CDR2 from the germline V gene are SGHRS and YFSETQ. Trimming cost V 2 bases and J 6 bases, with 9 bases left between them. This CDR3 has 12 residues.

This chain uses TRBV5-5 with TRBJ2-7; a possible D gene is TRBD1 (6 bases). V lost 2 bases and J 3 bases, leaving 9 bases between the germline ends. Germline CDR1 reads SGHKS; CDR2 reads YYEKEE (reference sequence). The CDR3 loop spans 13 amino acids. DNA of the CDR3: TGTGCCAGCAGCTTTACAGGGATCTACGAGCAGTACTTC. The encoded protein is CASSFTGIYEQYF.

The chain carries TRBV29-1 and TRBJ1-2; 7 nucleotides line up with TRBD1. The germline V gene has CDR1 SQVTM and CDR2 ANQGSEA. V gave up 4 bases and J gave up 4 bases; unmatched junction bases: 6. The CDR3 spans 13 residues. The CDR3 DNA reads TGCAGCGTTGTGGGACAGTCAGTCTATGGCTACACCTTC. Protein product: CSVVGQSVYGYTF.

V gene TRBV5-6 combines with J gene TRBJ2-5, with unresolved D. Germline V lookup: CDR1 SGHDT, CDR2 YYEEEE. The CDR3 spans 13 residues. V was trimmed by 4 bases and J by 5 bases, leaving 12 bases between them. The CDR3 reads CASSKDGQETQYF. DNA for the CDR3: TGTGCCAGCAGCAAGGACGGTCAGGAGACCCAGTACTTC.

V is TRBV2 and J is TRBJ1-2; a possible D gene is TRBD1 (6 bases). From germline, CDR1 is SNHLY and CDR2 FYNNEI. CDR3 size: 13 residues. V lost 5 bases and J 4 bases, leaving 11 bases between the germline ends. The CDR3 reads CASSPQTGYGYTF. CDR3 nucleotide sequence: TGTGCCAGCAGTCCTCAGACAGGCTATGGCTACACCTTC.

The V call is TRBV10-3, the J call TRBJ1-6; D is undetermined. The ends were cut back, 2 bases at V and 5 bases at J, with 4 bases in the middle. In germline, CDR1 is ENHRY, CDR2 SYGVKD. The CDR3 covers 13 residues. CDR3 sequence reads: CAISERDNSPLHF. CDR3 coding DNA: TGTGCCATCAGTGAGCGAGATAATTCACCCCTCCACTTT.

The chain is built from TRBV19 and TRBJ1-5, with 7 bases fitting TRBD1. The CDR3 runs to 16 residues. Germline V gene sequence: CDR1 LNHDA, CDR2 SQIVND (reference sequence). The junction had 14 bases not matched to a gene; V was cut back by 9 bases and J by 3 bases. CDR3 region: CASRGPGTDLNQPQHF. The CDR3 DNA sequence: TGTGCCAGCAGGGGTCCCGGGACAGATCTCAATCAGCCCCAGCATTTT. Drawing the rest from reference TRBV19 and TRBJ1-5, the complete variable domain is DGGITQSPKYLFRKEGQNVTLSCEQNLNHDAMYWYRQDPGQGLRLIYYSQIVNDFQKGDIAEGYSVSREKKESFPLTVTSAQKNPTAFYLCASRGPGTDLNQPQHFGDGTRLSIL.

The chain couples TRBV7-6 to TRBJ2-2, with D possibly matching TRBD1 (6 bases). The CDR3 consists of 15 residues. In germline, CDR1 is SGHVS, CDR2 FNYEAQ. V lost 5 bases and J 4 bases, leaving 14 bases between the germline ends. The CDR3 bases are TGTGCCAGCAGCCTATTGACAGGTGCCACCGGGGAGCTGTTTTTT. It specifies CASSLLTGATGELFF.

The chain couples TRBV7-9 to TRBJ1-5; unclear D gene. Germline CDR1 and CDR2: SEHNR and FQNEAQ (reference sequence). V dropped 5 bases and J dropped 10 bases, with 18 bases sitting between them. CDR3 length: 14 amino acids. CDR3 sequence (DNA): TGTGCCAGCAGCCAAGATTTCCGAGAGGAACCCCAGCATTTT. As protein: CASSQDFREEPQHF.